Listed here are 9 T cell receptor beta chains from one sample, sequenced in a study of beta chain features in type 1 diabetes. The isolated RNA, all of it, was reverse transcribed, so expressed TCRB transcripts were what got sequenced. The data were produced by immunoSEQ multiplex PCR, yet TCRdb's version contains in-frame clones alone and is incomplete. This repertoire shows around 250,000 clones, roughly an eighth found once; its top ten account for about 0.016%. General study results and limits: TCRB CDR3 length was moderately but significantly reduced in all four CD4+ subsets of Type 1 diabetes patients.

Their antigen targets remain unknown. The sequencing sample was made of naive CD4+ T cells from blood. The receptors derive from a young man with type 1 diabetes.

This clone was found a few times. The chain employs TRBV9 and TRBJ2-5; TRBD2 matches at 11 bases. V dropped 2 bases and J dropped 9; count of bases not matched to a gene: 12. This CDR3 is built from 16 residues. Germline V gene data show CDR1 as SGDLS and CDR2 as YYNGEE. CDR3 coding DNA: TGTGCCAGCAGCGTGATAGCGGGAGGGCCTCTAGGGGCCCAGTACTTC. Translation gives CASSVIAGGPLGAQYF.

In this sample, this clone turned up a few times. V is TRBV5-1 and J is TRBJ1-2; TRBD1 aligns across 7 bases. V trimming: 4 bases; J trimming: 2 bases; junction bases outside the gene matches: 8. The V gene's germline CDR1 is SGHRS and CDR2 YFSETQ. The length of the CDR3 is 15 residues. The CDR3 reads CASSADPGGNYGYTF. The CDR3 DNA reads TGCGCCAGCAGCGCGGACCCAGGGGGGAACTATGGCTACACCTTC.

This clone was recorded a few times. This sequence joins TRBV7-9 and TRBJ2-7, with TRBD2 identical over 9 bases. Germline trimming cut 2 bases from V and 4 bases from J; bases unmatched to any gene: 3. In germline, CDR1 is SEHNR, CDR2 FQNEAQ (reference sequence). The CDR3 runs 14 residues. This chain's CDR3 is CASSLTSGRYEQYF. The CDR3 DNA follows: TGTGCCAGCAGCTTAACCAGCGGGAGGTACGAGCAGTACTTC.

In this sample, this clone turned up a few times. The chain employs TRBV7-9 and TRBJ2-3; 10 bases agree with TRBD2. Per the germline V gene, CDR1 is SEHNR and CDR2 is FQNEAQ (reference sequence). The CDR3 length is 16 residues. With V trimmed by 5 bases and J by 6 bases, 11 bases remained unmatched. CDR3 nucleotide sequence: TGTGCCAGCAGCACTAAGCTAGCGGGAGTGGTGGATACGCAGTATTTT. Its translation is CASSTKLAGVVDTQYF.

The chain links TRBV28 to TRBJ1-5, with D perhaps matching TRBD1 (5 bases). This CDR3 has 14 residues. Germline-derived CDR1 and CDR2 are MDHEN and SYDVKM. Trimming removed 5 bases at V and 5 bases at J, with 13 bases between. The CDR3 bases are TGTGCCAGCAGTGGGGGACTGTTTTATCAGCCCCAGCATTTT. This sequence encodes CASSGGLFYQPQHF.

The CDR3 here is CASRLLAGMNTGELFF. In nucleotides, the CDR3 is TGCGCCAGCAGGTTACTAGCGGGAATGAACACCGGGGAGCTGTTTTTT. This sequence joins TRBV5-1 and TRBJ2-2, with TRBD2 identical over 10 bases. V gave up 5 bases and J gave up 1 base; unmatched junction bases: 5. CDR1 and CDR2 (germline): SGHRS, YFSETQ. The CDR3 is 16 amino acids.

This clone was counted a few times. The chain links TRBV7-2 to TRBJ2-5; TRBD1 might be the D (6 bases). Near its end, the DNA agrees better with TRBJ2-7, so the J call may be wrong. This CDR3 comprises 15 residues. The V gene's germline CDR1 is SGHTA and CDR2 FQGNSA. This chain's CDR3 is CASSLYGDNLFEQYF. DNA of the CDR3: TGTGCCAGCAGCTTATACGGGGACAACCTTTTCGAGCAGTACTTC.

This clone occurred a few times. This chain connects TRBV30 to TRBJ2-5; no clear D. TRBJ2-7 explains the end of the DNA better; the J call may be wrong. The germline V gene has CDR1 GTSNPN and CDR2 SVGIG (reference sequence). The CDR3 runs 12 residues. CDR3 sequence (DNA): TGTGCCTGGAGTACTTACTCCTACGAGCAGTACTTC. This sequence encodes CAWSTYSYEQYF.

This clone was detected a few times. The chain links TRBV11-1 to TRBJ2-1; 7 bases agree with TRBD2. This CDR3 spans 16 amino acids. Germline V gene lookup returns CDR1 SGHAT and CDR2 FQDESV (reference sequence). V lost 1 base to trimming and J lost 0 bases; unmatched junction nucleotides: 3. CDR3 residues: CASSLGGTTSYNEQFF. In DNA form, the CDR3 reads TGTGCCAGCAGCTTAGGTGGGACTACCTCCTACAATGAGCAGTTCTTC.